The 15 T cell receptor beta chains below were found in one sample sequenced in a study of neoadjuvant anti-PD-1 for oral cavity cancer. The protocol was immunoSEQ multiplex PCR, while the TCRdb copy is restricted to in-frame clones and leaves out a portion. The repertoire holds some 15,000 clones, with 70% to 80% as singletons. Sequences were derived from PBMCs, sampled before nivolumab (anti-PD-1) treatment. The receptor source for this set is a person aged 35 to 85 with oral cavity squamous cell carcinoma.

This clone is a singleton in its sample. The CDR3 nucleotides are TGTGCCAGCTCACCATTTGAGGCGACCTACGAGCAGTACTTC. It codes for CASSPFEATYEQYF. The chain combines TRBV18 with TRBJ2-7; no reliable D call. Germline V lookup: CDR1 KGHSH, CDR2 LQKENI. The CDR3 contains 14 residues. V shed 2 bases and J shed 2 bases, with 10 bases lying between them.

The chain employs TRBV6-5 and TRBJ2-1; maybe TRBD2 (6 bases). This CDR3 region has 15 residues. With 7 bases removed from V and 1 base from J, the gap between germline ends came to 14 bases. The germline V gene encodes CDR1 MNHEY and CDR2 SVGAGI. The CDR3 DNA follows: TGTGCCAGCACCTCCCCTAGCGTTTCCTACAATGAGCAGTTCTTC. Its translation: CASTSPSVSYNEQFF.

CDR3 sequence (DNA): TGTGCCAGCAGCTTGAGGGGCTCTTACGAGCAGTACTTC. It translates to CASSLRGSYEQYF. This rearrangement joins TRBV5-4 to TRBJ2-7, with D tentatively TRBD1 (5 bases). The CDR3 is made up of 13 amino acids. The V gene lost 1 base and the J gene lost 4 bases, with 9 bases spanning the gap. CDR1 is SGHNT, CDR2 YYREEE, per germline (reference sequence).

The chain recombines TRBV9 with TRBJ2-1; D not certain. This CDR3 comprises 14 residues. CDR1 and CDR2 from the germline V gene are SGDLS and YYNGEE. The V end lost 4 bases, the J end lost 6 bases, and 14 bases lay between the germline ends. The CDR3 reads CASSPGPVPNEQFF. The CDR3 DNA reads as TGTGCCAGCAGCCCGGGTCCCGTACCCAATGAGCAGTTCTTC. Supplemented by reference TRBV9 and TRBJ2-1, the full variable domain reads DSGVTQTPKHLITATGQRVTLRCSPRSGDLSVYWYQQSLDQGLQFLIQYYNGEERAKGNILERFSAQQFPDLHSELNLSSLELGDSALYFCASSPGPVPNEQFFGPGTRLTVL.

V is TRBV6-4 and J is TRBJ2-7; tentatively, D is TRBD1 (6 bases). The V and J ends lost 0 bases and 5 bases respectively, with 11 bases between them. This CDR3 has 14 residues. Germline V CDR1 and CDR2: MRHNA, SNTAGT. This CDR3 is CASSDSAGAHEQYF. CDR3 nucleotides: TGTGCCAGCAGTGACTCAGCAGGGGCCCACGAGCAGTACTTC.

The genes are TRBV5-1 and TRBJ2-1, with 7 bases that match TRBD2. Germline V lookup: CDR1 SGHRS, CDR2 YFSETQ. CDR3 size: 13 residues. With 5 bases clipped from V and 10 bases from J, the junction kept 9 bases outside the gene matches. The DNA of the CDR3 is TGCGCCAGCAGTGTGGGGGACTACCTAGAGCAGTTCTTC. Protein sequence: CASSVGDYLEQFF.

V gene TRBV7-3 combines with J gene TRBJ2-7; tentatively, D is TRBD2 (6 bases). V lost 5 bases to trimming and J lost 3 bases, with 17 bases between them. Germline CDR1 SGHTA, CDR2 FQGTGA. The CDR3 consists of 15 residues. The DNA for the CDR3 is TGTGCCAGCAGCCCCCGGGACTTTTCAGACTACGAGCAGTACTTC. It translates to CASSPRDFSDYEQYF. The variable domain in full, completed from reference TRBV7-3 and TRBJ2-7, reads GAGVSQTPSNKVTEKGKYVELRCDPISGHTALYWYRQSLGQGPEFLIYFQGTGAADDSGLPNDRFFAVRPEGSVSTLKIQRTERGDSAVYLCASSPRDFSDYEQYFGPGTRLTVT.

The V and J genes are TRBV27 and TRBJ1-1, with D perhaps TRBD1 (6 bases). CDR1 is MNHEY, CDR2 SMNVEV, per germline (reference sequence). The CDR3 contains 13 residues. The V gene lost 6 bases and the J gene lost 2 bases, with 10 bases spanning the gap. The CDR3 DNA sequence: TGTGCCAGCAGCGGACAGATCAACACTGAAGCTTTCTTT. Amino acid sequence: CASSGQINTEAFF.

This clone was observed a handful of times. The J gene is TRBJ2-1, the V gene TRBV6-1; D gene ambiguous. Looked up from germline, CDR1 is MNHNS and CDR2 is SASEGT. This CDR3 has 15 amino acids. The V and J ends lost 9 bases and 0 bases respectively, with 15 bases between them. The CDR3 DNA reads TGTGCCAGTTTAATGACGGCCAGCTCCTACAATGAGCAGTTCTTC. This encodes CASLMTASSYNEQFF.

J is TRBJ1-2 and V is TRBV18; no reliable D call. The CDR3 length is 13 residues. Trimming took off 1 base at V and 4 bases at J, with 7 bases between the two ends. Germline V gene data show CDR1 as KGHSH and CDR2 as LQKENI. The CDR3 here is CASSPQASYGYTF. The CDR3 DNA reads as TGTGCCAGCTCACCACAGGCTTCCTATGGCTACACCTTC.

For the CDR3, the DNA is TGTGCCAGCAGCTACCATAGAACCTACGAGCAGTACTTC. Translating gives CASSYHRTYEQYF. The rearrangement links TRBV11-2 to TRBJ2-7; D gene uncertain. V shed 4 bases and J shed 2 bases, with 9 bases lying between them. Germline-derived CDR1 and CDR2 are SGHAT and FQNNGV. There are 13 residues in the CDR3.

This rearrangement joins TRBV28 to TRBJ1-5; D not resolved. The CDR3 is 15 residues long. Germline CDR1 and CDR2: MDHEN and SYDVKM. V was trimmed by 5 bases and J by 1 base, leaving 12 bases between them. CDR3 in DNA: TGTGCCAGCAGTAGAATGCTGCACAGCAATCAGCCCCAGCATTTT. Translation gives CASSRMLHSNQPQHF. Filled out from reference TRBV28 and TRBJ1-5, the complete variable domain reads DVKVTQSSRYLVKRTGEKVFLECVQDMDHENMFWYRQDPGLGLRLIYFSYDVKMKEKGDIPEGYSVSREKKERFSLILESASTNQTSMYLCASSRMLHSNQPQHFGDGTRLSIL.

This clone turned up a few times. V usage is TRBV6-6 and J usage is TRBJ1-5, with 9 bases aligning to TRBD1. Germline CDR1 and CDR2: MNHNY and SVGAGI (reference sequence). CDR3 length: 14 residues. Trimming took 5 bases from V and 3 from J; bases not matched to a gene: 2. CDR3 sequence reads: CASSRTGDNQPQHF. In nucleotides, the CDR3 is TGTGCCAGCAGTCGGACAGGGGACAATCAGCCCCAGCATTTT.

The chain carries TRBV10-1 and TRBJ1-1, with TRBD1 as a possible D gene (6 bases). In germline, CDR1 is WNHNN, CDR2 SYGVQD (reference sequence). The V and J ends lost 4 bases and 4 bases respectively, with 10 bases between them. The CDR3 has 13 residues. The CDR3 region is CASSVGGRTEAFF. In nucleotides, the CDR3 is TGCGCCAGCAGTGTGGGGGGCCGCACTGAAGCTTTCTTT.

The CDR3 loop is CASSNSLGQGESYEQYF. In DNA, the CDR3 is TGCGCCAGCAGCAACTCCTTAGGGCAGGGTGAGTCCTACGAGCAGTACTTC. J is TRBJ2-7 and V is TRBV5-1; D might be TRBD1 (5 bases). V lost 4 bases, J lost 1 base, and 21 bases lay in between. Germline values: CDR1 SGHRS, CDR2 YFSETQ. CDR3 size: 17 residues.